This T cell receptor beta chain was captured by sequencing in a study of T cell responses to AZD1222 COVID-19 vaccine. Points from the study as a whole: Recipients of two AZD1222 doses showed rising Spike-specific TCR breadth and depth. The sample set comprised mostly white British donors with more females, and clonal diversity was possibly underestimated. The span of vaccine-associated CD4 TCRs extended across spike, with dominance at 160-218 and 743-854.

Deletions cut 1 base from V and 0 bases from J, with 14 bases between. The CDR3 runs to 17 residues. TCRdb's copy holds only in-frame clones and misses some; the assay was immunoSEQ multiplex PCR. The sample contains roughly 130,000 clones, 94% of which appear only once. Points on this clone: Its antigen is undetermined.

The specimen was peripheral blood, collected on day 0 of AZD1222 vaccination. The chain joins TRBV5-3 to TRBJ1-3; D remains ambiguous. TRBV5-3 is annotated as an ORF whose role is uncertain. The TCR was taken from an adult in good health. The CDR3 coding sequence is TGTGCCAGAAGCTTGATGAAAAACGTCTACTCTGGAAACACCATATATTTT. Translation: CARSLMKNVYSGNTIYF.